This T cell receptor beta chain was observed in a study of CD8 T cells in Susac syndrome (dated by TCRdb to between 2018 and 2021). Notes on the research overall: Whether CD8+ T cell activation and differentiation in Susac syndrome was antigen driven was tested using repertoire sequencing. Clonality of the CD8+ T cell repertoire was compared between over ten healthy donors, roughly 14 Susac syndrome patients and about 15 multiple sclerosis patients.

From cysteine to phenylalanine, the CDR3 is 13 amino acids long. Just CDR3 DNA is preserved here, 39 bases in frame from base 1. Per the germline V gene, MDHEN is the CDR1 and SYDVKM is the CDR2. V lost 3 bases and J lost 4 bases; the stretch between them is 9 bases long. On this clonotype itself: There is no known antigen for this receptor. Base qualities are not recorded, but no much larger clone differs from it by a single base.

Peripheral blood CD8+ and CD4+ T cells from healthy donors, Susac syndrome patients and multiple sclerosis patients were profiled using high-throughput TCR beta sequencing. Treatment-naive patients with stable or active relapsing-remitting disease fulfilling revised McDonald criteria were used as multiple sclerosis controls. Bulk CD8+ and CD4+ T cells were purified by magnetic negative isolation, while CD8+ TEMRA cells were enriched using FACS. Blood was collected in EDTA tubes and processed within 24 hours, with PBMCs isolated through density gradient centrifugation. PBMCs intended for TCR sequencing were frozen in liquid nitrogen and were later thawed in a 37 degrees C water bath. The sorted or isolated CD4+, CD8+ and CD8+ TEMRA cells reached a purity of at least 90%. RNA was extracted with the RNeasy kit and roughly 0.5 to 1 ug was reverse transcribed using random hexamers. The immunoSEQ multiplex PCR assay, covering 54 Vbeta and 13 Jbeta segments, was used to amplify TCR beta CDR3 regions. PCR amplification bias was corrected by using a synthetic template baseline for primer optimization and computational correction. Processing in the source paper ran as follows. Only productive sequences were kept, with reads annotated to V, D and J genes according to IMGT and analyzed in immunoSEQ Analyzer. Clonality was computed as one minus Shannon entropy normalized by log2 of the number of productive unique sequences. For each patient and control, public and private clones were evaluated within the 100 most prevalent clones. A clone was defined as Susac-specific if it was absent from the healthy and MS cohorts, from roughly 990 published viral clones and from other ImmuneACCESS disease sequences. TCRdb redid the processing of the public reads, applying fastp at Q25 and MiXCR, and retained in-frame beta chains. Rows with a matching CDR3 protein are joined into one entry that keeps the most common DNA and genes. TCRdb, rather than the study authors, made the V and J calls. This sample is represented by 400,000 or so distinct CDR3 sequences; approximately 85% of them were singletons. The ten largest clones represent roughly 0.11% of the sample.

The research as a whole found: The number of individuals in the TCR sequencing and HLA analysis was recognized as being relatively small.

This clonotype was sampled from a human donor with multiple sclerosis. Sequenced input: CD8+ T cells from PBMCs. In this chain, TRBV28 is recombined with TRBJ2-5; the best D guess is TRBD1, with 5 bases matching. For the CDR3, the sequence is CASSLETVETQYF. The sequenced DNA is TGTGCCAGCAGTTTGGAGACAGTAGAGACCCAGTACTTC.